A single T cell receptor (beta chain) is shown here with its context. This clonotype appeared many times. The antigen this receptor binds is unknown. The sample holds no much larger clone one base away, and base qualities are not on file. The data were taken from a study of glioma-infiltrating T cells (dated by TCRdb to about 2016). For the study in its entirety: Low-grade gliomas were WHO grade II oligodendrogliomas or astrocytomas, and glioblastomas were WHO grade IV tumors sampled at initial rather than recurrent diagnosis. The paired cohort was made up of three low-grade glioma patients, eight primary glioblastoma patients and three non-glioma patients who contributed non-neoplastic brain tissue. Each tissue-infiltrating repertoire was compared with the same patient's peripheral blood repertoire to measure divergence between tissue and blood T-cell populations. The study sequenced TCR alpha- and beta-chain repertoires from glioma tissue, from non-neoplastic brain tissue and from matched peripheral blood mononuclear cells. Sequencing coverage of about 4.5- to 10-fold of about 950,000 peripheral T cells was targeted for blood libraries. Dexamethasone was administered to glioma patients for six or fewer days before surgery. Here is what the overall study found, with its caveats: Very few CDR3 sequences were found to be shared between tissue and blood, and this scarcity was attributed to high CDR3 diversity and limited sampling. Group comparisons rested on small numbers: three non-neoplastic, three low-grade glioma and fewer than ten glioblastoma patients. VJ-independent divergence between tissue and blood was found to be below expectation in non-neoplastic patients but above expectation in all gliomas, particularly low-grade gliomas. Patients with low tissue-blood divergence were marked by a signature set of shared blood CDR3 motifs, and this signature set was depleted in highly divergent patients.

From its cysteine to its phenylalanine, the CDR3 spans 13 amino acids. Only the CDR3 region is kept as DNA, spanning 39 bases read in frame from base 1. Deletion took 5 bases off V and 4 bases off J, with a span of 11 bases between the germline ends. From the germline V gene, CDR1 is MNHNS and CDR2 is SASEGT. TCR alpha and beta CDR3 regions were amplified with the iRepertoire nested amplicon-rescue multiplex PCR (arm-PCR) platform from RNA. One-step reverse transcription and amplification used about 90-450 ng of tissue mRNA or PBMC total RNA as input. After bead purification, a secondary multiplex PCR added Illumina adapters, and libraries were gel-purified between 200 and 400 bp. Libraries carried internal 6-nucleotide barcodes used for demultiplexing. The libraries were sequenced on an Illumina MiSeq using 2x220 or 2x250 nucleotide paired-end reads. On the authors' methods: Paired reads were merged using FLASH 1.2.11 and aligned with BWA-MEM to the GRCh37 human genome, and TRA and TRB reads were then extracted. V and J assignment used an IMGT-derived reference of cassette sequences and CDR3 motifs that included pseudogenes. Reads were translated in three frames, and productive CDR3s were defined as those with a C...FGXG motif and no stop codons. Clonotypes were defined as unique combinations of V-J cassette pair and CDR3 amino acid sequence. Hamming distance filtering was applied to reads, with thresholds set by the sequence error rate of each sample in mapped regions. TCRdb cleaned the public reads at Q25 with fastp, built clones with MiXCR and kept in-frame beta chains. Each record represents a unique CDR3 protein, reported with the most common genes and DNA among its rows. The V and J calls come from TCRdb's annotation, not from the publication. Present in this sample are 300,000 to 450,000 distinct CDR3 sequences, roughly two fifths of which were seen just once. About 12% of the sample is held by the ten biggest clonotypes.

Immediately after resection, surgical brain or tumor specimens were cryofrozen in liquid nitrogen, and peripheral blood cells were collected at the same time. The rearrangement combines TRBV6-1 with TRBJ1-2; TRBD1 might be the D gene, on 5 matching bases. The TCR originated in a human donor with low-grade glioma or glioblastoma, undergoing nonglioma brain surgery, or in good health (not recorded which). Sequencing was carried out using glioma tissue, nonneoplastic brain tissue, or PBMCs (not recorded which). The base sequence is TGTGCCAGCAGTTTTCGACAGAGCTATGGCTACACCTTC. Translated, this is CASSFRQSYGYTF.